This T cell receptor (beta chain) was recovered during a study of blood T cell repertoires in COVID-19. In the study's own analysis: Nucleated cell counts were estimated from reference gene primer amplification. Libraries were prepared by immunoSEQ multiplex PCR; TCRdb keeps only in-frame clonotypes and omits some of them. V and J calls plus clone size are reproduced from that table; the DNA served to infer D and trimming. The sample records 400,000 or so clones, approximately 90% being singletons. With 1 base clipped from V and 6 bases from J, the junction kept 9 bases outside the gene matches. The CDR3 has 17 residues. Germline V gene lookup returns CDR1 LGHDT and CDR2 YNNKEL (reference sequence).

V and J are TRBV3-1 (or the pseudogene TRBV3-2) and TRBJ2-2; TRBD2 aligns across 9 bases. Sequencing input: peripheral blood. The receptor was isolated from a man aged 18 to 35 with COVID-19, enrolled during active disease. CDR3 sequence (DNA): TGTGCCAGCAGCCAAGCTAACCAAGCGGGAGGTCCCGGGGAGCTGTTTTTT. The encoded protein is CASSQANQAGGPGELFF.